One sample yielded the 20 T cell receptor beta chains listed below, sequenced in a study of T cell repertoires in cytomegalovirus infection. For these TCRs, the target antigens are not known. A single record per CDR3 protein comes from TCRdb applying MiXCR to the reads. Of approximately 990,000 distinct CDR3 sequences detected, around 29% appear once; the ten largest clones hold around 15%. Sample: cultured CD8+ T cells from PBMCs, taken from culture after CMV antigen stimulation. These receptors all come from a human donor in good health (CMV status not recorded). Some clones in this sample may be carry-over from other donors' samples.

The genes are TRBV7-9 and TRBJ2-7; D might be TRBD2 (5 bases). The CDR3 loop spans 12 amino acids. Trimming removed 5 bases at V and 7 bases at J, with 12 bases between. Germline V gene lookup returns CDR1 SEHNR and CDR2 FQNEAQ (reference sequence). In DNA form, the CDR3 reads TGTGCCAGCAGCCGGGAAGCACGGGAGCAGTACGTC. Its protein product is CASSREAREQYV.

This clonotype was seen a few times. V gene TRBV6-1 combines with J gene TRBJ1-1, with D uncertain. Deletions cut 11 bases from V and 1 base from J, with 17 bases between. This CDR3 has 14 residues. From germline, CDR1 is MNHNS and CDR2 SASEGT. DNA for the CDR3: TGTGCCTTAACACCTCTGGGAAAGAACACTGAAGCTTTCTTT. It is translated as CALTPLGKNTEAFF.

This clonotype was recorded a few times. V and J are TRBV27 and TRBJ2-1, with D hard to call. CDR3 length equals 13 residues. V was clipped by 5 bases and J by 9 bases, with 14 bases between them. Looked up from germline, CDR1 is MNHEY and CDR2 is SMNVEV (reference sequence). CDR3 nucleotide sequence: TGTGCCAGCAGTCCCTCCTCCGGGCTTGAGCAGTTCTTC. Protein sequence: CASSPSSGLEQFF.

The gene calls are TRBV9 and TRBJ2-1; D is unclear. CDR1 SGDLS and CDR2 YYNGEE come from the germline V gene. Trimming took 5 bases from V and 0 from J, leaving 12 bases between them. CDR3 length: 15 amino acids. The CDR3, as DNA: TGTGCCAGCAGTCAGGAGCGCAGCTCCTACAATGAGCAGTTCTTC. This sequence encodes CASSQERSSYNEQFF.

This clonotype was recorded a few times. The genes are TRBV6-6 and TRBJ2-7, with TRBD1 matching over 10 bases. V shed 4 bases and J 6 bases; nucleotides not matched to a gene: 3. Per germline, CDR1 MNHNY and CDR2 SVGAGI (reference sequence). The CDR3 length is 13 residues. The CDR3 sequence is CASSWDRGGEQYF. The CDR3 coding sequence is TGTGCCAGCAGTTGGGACAGGGGAGGCGAGCAGTACTTC.

This clonotype has a handful of counts. The chain has TRBV19 and TRBJ2-1; 10 nucleotides align to TRBD1. This CDR3 comprises 15 residues. Germline CDR1 LNHDA, CDR2 SQIVND (reference sequence). Trimming at V came to 8 bases and at J to 4 bases, leaving 8 bases not matched to a gene. The CDR3 DNA is TGTGCCAGTGACCTGGGACAGGGGCTTTACAATGAGCAGTTCTTC. Translated, it gives CASDLGQGLYNEQFF.

The chain carries TRBV6-1 and TRBJ1-1; D not resolved. Germline-derived CDR1 and CDR2 are MNHNS and SASEGT. The CDR3 is made up of 12 amino acids. V was trimmed by 10 bases and J by 10 bases, leaving 19 bases between them. The CDR3 bases are TGTGCCACCTGGAATGCCGGGTCTCTAGCTTTCTTT. It translates to CATWNAGSLAFF.

The rearrangement links TRBV11-1 to TRBJ2-2; 11 nucleotides align to TRBD2. The CDR3 consists of 18 residues. The V gene's germline CDR1 is SGHAT and CDR2 FQDESV (reference sequence). The V segment lost 5 bases and the J segment 4 bases; nucleotides outside the gene matches: 12. The CDR3 here is CASSLSATSGGSTGELFF. CDR3 nucleotide sequence: TGTGCCAGCAGCCTCTCCGCTACTAGCGGGGGTAGCACCGGGGAGCTGTTTTTT.

The rearrangement links TRBV25-1 to TRBJ2-7; the match to TRBD1 covers 10 bases. V lost 1 base, J lost 4 bases, and 10 bases stayed unmatched. Looked up from germline, CDR1 is MGHDK and CDR2 is SYGVNS. The CDR3 is 17 residues long. CDR3 coding DNA: TGTGCCAGCAGTGAATTTCTGGCCGGGACAGGGGCTTACGAGCAGTACTTC. Its translation is CASSEFLAGTGAYEQYF.

A few counts support this clonotype. V and J are TRBV28 and TRBJ1-1; 8 nucleotides align to TRBD1. This CDR3 region has 14 residues. Germline CDR1 reads MDHEN; CDR2 reads SYDVKM. Trimming took 8 bases from V and 3 from J; bases not matched to a gene: 8. This chain's CDR3 is CASGVTGEDTEAFF. CDR3 DNA sequence: TGTGCCAGCGGAGTGACAGGGGAGGACACTGAAGCTTTCTTT.

This clonotype was seen more than once but under ten times. The chain employs TRBV6-2 or TRBV6-3 and TRBJ2-7, with D maybe TRBD1 (5 bases). CDR3 length: 13 amino acids. Germline V gene data show CDR1 as MNHEY and CDR2 as SVGEGT. The V end lost 4 bases, the J end lost 3 bases, and 10 bases lay between the germline ends. As DNA, the CDR3 is TGTGCCAGCAGTTGGGGCGATAACTACGAGCAGTACGTC. It encodes CASSWGDNYEQYV.

The chain uses TRBV28 and TRBJ1-4; 9 nucleotides line up with TRBD1. Germline V gene lookup returns CDR1 MDHEN and CDR2 SYDVKM. V lost 5 bases to trimming and J lost 8 bases; unmatched junction nucleotides: 6. The CDR3 runs to 14 residues. CDR3 loop: CASSTGTGWEKLFF. The CDR3 nucleotides read TGTGCCAGCAGTACCGGGACAGGGTGGGAAAAACTGTTTTTT.

The rearrangement links TRBV28 to TRBJ1-1; maybe TRBD1 (5 bases). V lost 8 bases and J lost 5, with 15 bases in between. CDR1 is MDHEN and CDR2 is SYDVKM in the germline V gene. CDR3 length: 13 amino acids. The CDR3 loop reads CASSGGAGTEAFF. The DNA for the CDR3 is TGTGCCAGCTCCGGAGGGGCAGGAACTGAAGCTTTCTTT. The full variable domain, rest sourced from reference TRBV28 and TRBJ1-1, is DVKVTQSSRYLVKRTGEKVFLECVQDMDHENMFWYRQDPGLGLRLIYFSYDVKMKEKGDIPEGYSVSREKKERFSLILESASTNQTSMYLCASSGGAGTEAFFGQGTRLTVV.

With regard to this clonotype: Sequence at one end of the junction differs from germline and may be a read error. The gene calls are TRBV7-7 and TRBJ2-5; a possible D gene is TRBD2 (5 bases). CDR3 length: 18 residues. Germline V CDR1 and CDR2: SSHAT, FNYEAQ (reference sequence). For the CDR3, the DNA is TGTGCTAGCAGCTTAGTCGTTAGCGCCCGAGGAGCACAAGAGACCCAGTACTTC. It codes for CASSLVVSARGAQETQYF.

The chain recombines TRBV4-2 with TRBJ2-7; 7 nucleotides agree with TRBD1. Germline loops: CDR1 LGHNA, CDR2 YNFKEQ. CDR3 length equals 15 residues. The V and J ends lost 5 bases and 6 bases, in that order; junction bases with no gene match: 13. This CDR3 is CASSAPGTEGLEQYF. CDR3 coding DNA: TGTGCCAGCAGCGCCCCAGGGACAGAAGGGCTCGAGCAGTACTTC.

At least ten counts were recorded for this clonotype. This sequence joins TRBV7-6 and TRBJ2-1; 7 bases agree with TRBD2. Trimming removed 1 base from V and 1 base from J; junction bases left unmatched: 4. The germline V gene has CDR1 SGHVS and CDR2 FNYEAQ. The CDR3 is 16 residues long. This CDR3 is CASSLGSGGSYNEQFF. The CDR3 bases are TGTGCCAGCAGCTTAGGTTCGGGGGGATCCTACAATGAGCAGTTCTTC.

This chain joins TRBV6-5 and TRBJ1-4; D may be TRBD1 (5 bases). The CDR3 length is 16 residues. Between the trimmed V and J ends, which lost 4 bases and 6 bases, there was a span of 18 bases. CDR1 MNHEY and CDR2 SVGAGI come from the germline V gene. In DNA form, the CDR3 reads TGTGCCAGCAGTTTCAACTCGTGGGGACTTGATGAAAAACTGTTTTTT. This encodes CASSFNSWGLDEKLFF.

A note on this clonotype: Germline is not matched at one junction end, which may reflect a read error. The rearrangement uses TRBV6-5 and TRBJ1-5, with unresolved D. The germline V gene has CDR1 MNHEY and CDR2 SVGAGI. The CDR3 runs to 13 residues. CDR3 sequence: CVSSYRHNQPQHF. The CDR3 DNA reads as TGTGTCAGCAGTTATCGGCACAATCAGCCCCAGCATTTT.

The chain links TRBV27 to TRBJ2-1; 7 nucleotides agree with TRBD1. This CDR3 contains 13 residues. Germline V CDR1 and CDR2: MNHEY, SMNVEV (reference sequence). Losses at the gene ends were 6 bases for V and 3 bases for J; bases not matched to a gene: 2. CDR3: CASRQGNYNEQFF. CDR3 nucleotide sequence: TGTGCCAGCAGACAGGGGAACTACAATGAGCAGTTCTTC.

This clonotype has only a few counts. The CDR3 sequence is CAEIRVSQGCWHYGYTF. DNA for the CDR3: TGTGCTGAAATAAGGGTCTCACAGGGCTGCTGGCACTATGGCTACACCTTC. The chain joins TRBV6-4 to TRBJ1-2; TRBD1 might be the D (6 bases). CDR1 MRHNA and CDR2 SNTAGT come from the germline V gene. There are 17 residues in the CDR3.